These 22 T cell receptor beta chains were sequenced from one sample in a study of CD8 T cells in Susac syndrome (dated by TCRdb to the late 2010s). Library preparation used the immunoSEQ multiplex PCR assay. RNA was extracted using the RNeasy kit, and roughly 0.5 to 1 ug of the RNA was reverse transcribed with random hexamers. TCRdb cleaned the public reads at Q25 with fastp, built clones with MiXCR and kept in-frame beta chains. When rows share a CDR3 protein, they turn into one entry using the most common DNA and genes. This sample gives some 150,000 distinct CDR3 sequences in total; approximately 93% of them show up just once. The ten most abundant clones make up around 0.08% of the sample. The sample was CD4+ T cells from PBMCs. The source of these receptors is a human donor in good health.

V usage is TRBV20-1 and J usage is TRBJ2-5, with D unresolved. Between the trimmed V and J ends, which lost 4 bases and 5 bases, there was a span of 5 bases. The CDR3 consists of 10 residues. The germline CDR1 and CDR2 sequences are DFQATT and SNEGSKA (reference sequence). In nucleotides, the CDR3 is TGCAGTGCTATTCGGGAGACCCAGTACTTC. It codes for CSAIRETQYF.

The CDR3 DNA sequence: TGTGCCAGTAGTGCGACTAGCGGGAGATACAATGAGCAGTTCTTC. Its protein product is CASSATSGRYNEQFF. The chain joins TRBV19 to TRBJ2-1, with TRBD2 matching 12 bases. Germline V CDR1 and CDR2: LNHDA, SQIVND (reference sequence). The V gene end was trimmed by 5 bases and the J gene end by 4 bases; junction bases not matched to a gene: 3. This CDR3 is 15 amino acids long.

The rearrangement links TRBV9 to TRBJ1-6, with D hard to call. The germline gives CDR1 SGDLS, CDR2 YYNGEE. V lost 4 bases to trimming and J lost 8 bases, with 10 bases between them. This CDR3 has 13 amino acids. CDR3 sequence: CASSPLSDSPLHF. The CDR3 bases are TGTGCCAGCAGCCCCTTGAGCGATTCACCCCTCCACTTT.

The genes are TRBV20-1 and TRBJ2-5, with D unresolved. Germline values: CDR1 DFQATT, CDR2 SNEGSKA (reference sequence). The germline V and J ends were trimmed by 1 base and 5 bases, with 11 bases remaining between them. There are 13 residues in the CDR3. CDR3 sequence reads: CSARAPPVETQYF. CDR3 in DNA: TGCAGTGCTAGAGCCCCACCGGTTGAGACCCAGTACTTC.

The chain has TRBV30 and TRBJ1-1, with 8 bases aligning to TRBD1. The CDR3 runs 14 residues. From germline, CDR1 is GTSNPN and CDR2 SVGIG (reference sequence). J gave up 3 bases and V 5 bases, and 8 bases lay outside the gene matches. CDR3 sequence: CAWGDEGQDTEAFF. CDR3 DNA sequence: TGTGCCTGGGGGGACGAGGGACAGGACACTGAAGCTTTCTTT.

This clonotype showed up just once. The V call is TRBV27, the J call TRBJ2-3; D might be TRBD1 (5 bases). This CDR3 contains 15 residues. Germline loops: CDR1 MNHEY, CDR2 SMNVEV (reference sequence). V was shortened by 3 bases and J by 1 base, with 11 bases between the two germline ends. The CDR3, as DNA: TGTGCCAGCAGTTTCTTGACAGTTCGCACAGATACGCAGTATTTT. This gives the protein CASSFLTVRTDTQYF.

This sequence joins TRBV6-1 and TRBJ2-1; D remains unclear. Germline lookup yields CDR1 MNHNS and CDR2 SASEGT. The CDR3 is 14 amino acids. Trimming stripped 6 bases from V and 6 bases from J, with 15 bases between. CDR3 protein: CASSPVRSLNEQFF. CDR3 sequence (DNA): TGTGCCAGCAGCCCCGTTCGATCCCTCAATGAGCAGTTCTTC.

V is TRBV30 and J is TRBJ2-5, with D hard to call. This CDR3 is built from 12 residues. The germline V gene has CDR1 GTSNPN and CDR2 SVGIG (reference sequence). V gave up 0 bases and J gave up 7 bases, with 9 bases separating them. This CDR3 reads CAWSVDIWTQYF. The CDR3 region has the DNA TGTGCCTGGAGTGTAGACATTTGGACCCAGTACTTC.

This chain joins TRBV20-1 and TRBJ2-7; TRBD2 agrees at 10 bases. This CDR3 spans 14 amino acids. Germline values: CDR1 DFQATT, CDR2 SNEGSKA (reference sequence). The V segment lost 5 bases and the J segment 6 bases; nucleotides outside the gene matches: 10. CDR3 in amino acids: CSAFPGLASSEQYF. The CDR3, as DNA: TGCAGTGCTTTTCCGGGACTAGCGAGTTCCGAGCAGTACTTC.

V and J are TRBV20-1 and TRBJ2-1, with a weak D call TRBD2 (6 bases). The CDR3 sequence is 17 residues long. Trimming left V 4 bases short and J 0 bases short, with 19 bases between. Germline values: CDR1 DFQATT, CDR2 SNEGSKA (reference sequence). This CDR3 reads CSATAGWAGSSYNEQFF. The CDR3 DNA reads as TGCAGTGCTACGGCGGGGTGGGCGGGAAGCTCCTACAATGAGCAGTTCTTC.

The J gene is TRBJ2-7, the V gene TRBV10-2, with 7 bases fitting TRBD2. The trim removed 2 bases at V and 3 bases at J, leaving 4 bases unmatched. This CDR3 has 14 amino acids. Germline CDR1 and CDR2: WSHSY and SAAADI. In DNA form, the CDR3 reads TGCGCCAGCAGTGAGGCTAGCGGACTCTACGAGCAGTACTTC. Its protein is CASSEASGLYEQYF.

This clonotype has just one count. The CDR3 protein is CASSYSGLVRYNEQFF. DNA for the CDR3: TGTGCCAGCAGTTACTCTGGACTAGTTCGGTACAATGAGCAGTTCTTC. V and J are TRBV6-5 and TRBJ2-1, with 7 bases matching TRBD2. V shed 0 bases and J 4 bases; nucleotides not matched to a gene: 6. The V gene's germline CDR1 is MNHEY and CDR2 SVGAGI. CDR3 length equals 16 residues.

The chain is built from TRBV12-3 or TRBV12-4 and TRBJ2-1; D remains ambiguous. Trimming shortened V by 10 bases and J by 4 bases, and 11 bases separated the two germline ends. The CDR3 covers 12 residues. The CDR3 reads CAIRSPYNEQFF. The CDR3 nucleotides read TGTGCCATCCGGTCCCCTTACAATGAGCAGTTCTTC.

The chain carries TRBV5-1 and TRBJ2-5, with 8 positions matching TRBD2. This CDR3 comprises 16 residues. V dropped 0 bases and J dropped 3; count of bases not matched to a gene: 7. The germline gives CDR1 SGHRS, CDR2 YFSETQ. In DNA form, the CDR3 reads TGCGCCAGCAGCTTGGATCCGGGAGGGCCCGAAGAGACCCAGTACTTC. Residues: CASSLDPGGPEETQYF. Filled out from reference TRBV5-1 and TRBJ2-5, the complete variable domain reads KAGVTQTPRYLIKTRGQQVTLSCSPISGHRSVSWYQQTPGQGLQFLFEYFSETQRNKGNFPGRFSGRQFSNSRSEMNVSTLELGDSALYLCASSLDPGGPEETQYFGPGTRLLVL.

In DNA form, the CDR3 reads TGTGCCAGCAGCCGGGACAGGGGGGTAGCTTTCTTT. It specifies CASSRDRGVAFF. The gene calls are TRBV5-4 and TRBJ1-1; 11 bases agree with TRBD1. Germline trimming cut 4 bases from V and 10 bases from J; bases unmatched to any gene: 3. Germline V gene sequence: CDR1 SGHNT, CDR2 YYREEE (reference sequence). The CDR3 loop spans 12 amino acids.

The chain couples TRBV20-1 to TRBJ1-1, with D unresolved. The CDR3 runs 11 residues. Trimming took off 3 bases at V and 8 bases at J, with 10 bases between the two ends. Germline CDR1 is DFQATT and CDR2 is SNEGSKA (reference sequence). CDR3 amino acids: CSASRGGEAFF. CDR3 nucleotide sequence: TGCAGTGCTAGTCGGGGAGGAGAAGCTTTCTTT.

This clonotype was detected a few times. This chain links TRBV7-2 with TRBJ2-6, with D perhaps TRBD1 or TRBD2 (5 bases each). V dropped 5 bases and J dropped 0 bases, with 17 bases sitting between them. The CDR3 is 18 amino acids. Looked up from germline, CDR1 is SGHTA and CDR2 is FQGNSA. CDR3 amino acids: CASSLGTNFPSGANVLTF. CDR3 in DNA: TGTGCCAGCAGCCTCGGGACCAACTTTCCCTCTGGGGCCAACGTCCTGACTTTC.

V is TRBV29-1 and J is TRBJ2-7; TRBD1 might be the D (6 bases). The germline V gene has CDR1 SQVTM and CDR2 ANQGSEA. The CDR3 totals 14 residues. V was cut by 6 bases and J by 2 bases, with 17 bases left in between. The CDR3 here is CSVGGRGSPYEQYF. DNA of the CDR3: TGCAGCGTGGGCGGAAGGGGGTCCCCCTACGAGCAGTACTTC.

The chain is built from TRBV10-3 and TRBJ2-5; possibly TRBD1 for D (6 bases). Looked up from germline, CDR1 is ENHRY and CDR2 is SYGVKD. Trimming shortened V by 3 bases and J by 1 base, and 9 bases separated the two germline ends. This CDR3 contains 14 residues. The DNA of the CDR3 is TGTGCCATCAGTGACGGACAGCCCCAAGAGACCCAGTACTTC. It codes for CAISDGQPQETQYF.

The V and J genes are TRBV29-1 and TRBJ1-2; D is ambiguous. V was shortened by 3 bases and J by 7 bases, with 6 bases between the two germline ends. Germline CDR1 reads SQVTM; CDR2 reads ANQGSEA. This CDR3 has 10 residues. CDR3 amino acids: CSVESGGYTF. DNA for the CDR3: TGCAGCGTTGAGTCCGGTGGCTACACCTTC. Full variable domain (missing parts from reference TRBV29-1 and TRBJ1-2): SAVISQKPSRDICQRGTSLTIQCQVDSQVTMMFWYRQQPGQSLTLIATANQGSEATYESGFVIDKFPISRPNLTFSTLTVSNMSPEDSSIYLCSVESGGYTFGSGTRLTVV.

This clonotype was seen once. This sequence joins TRBV5-1 and TRBJ2-7; a weak D match, TRBD1 (7 bases). The CDR3 loop spans 14 amino acids. V was clipped by 5 bases and J by 2 bases, with 14 bases between them. CDR1 is SGHRS, CDR2 YFSETQ, per germline. CDR3: CASRRGTETYEQYF. CDR3 DNA sequence: TGCGCCAGCAGACGGGGGACAGAAACCTACGAGCAGTACTTC.

The V call is TRBV10-3, the J call TRBJ2-5; D is ambiguous. This CDR3 is built from 11 residues. V was trimmed by 3 bases and J by 4 bases, leaving 3 bases between them. Germline CDR1 reads ENHRY; CDR2 reads SYGVKD. DNA for the CDR3: TGTGCCATCAGTGACAGAGAGACCCAGTACTTC. Protein: CAISDRETQYF.